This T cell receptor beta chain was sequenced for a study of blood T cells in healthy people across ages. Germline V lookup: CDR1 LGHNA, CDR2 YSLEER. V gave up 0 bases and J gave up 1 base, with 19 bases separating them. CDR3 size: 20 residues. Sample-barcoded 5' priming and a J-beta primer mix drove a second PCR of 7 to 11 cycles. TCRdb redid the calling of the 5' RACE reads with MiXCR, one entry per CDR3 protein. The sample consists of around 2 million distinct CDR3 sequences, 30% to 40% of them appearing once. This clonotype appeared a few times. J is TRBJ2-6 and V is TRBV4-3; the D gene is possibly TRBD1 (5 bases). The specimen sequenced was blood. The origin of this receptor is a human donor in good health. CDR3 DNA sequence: TGCGCCAGCAGCCAAGATATAGGCAGGGATTACTTTTCTGGGGCCAACGTCCTGACTTTC. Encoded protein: CASSQDIGRDYFSGANVLTF.